The 4 T cell receptor beta chains below were found in one sample sequenced in a study of post-analysis software for immune sequencing data. Whole-study findings and limits: Patients showed TRBV5-6, TRBV5-1 and TRBV20-1 among 4 or 5 TRBV segments more frequent than in controls.

These receptors have no known antigen. Libraries were made from TCR beta cDNA, and they carried unique molecular identifiers. TCRdb re-analysed the PCR reads in MiXCR, keeping a single row per CDR3 protein. The data hold 650,000 to 900,000 distinct CDR3 sequences, with under 60% observed a single time. Specimen: blood. The receptors originated from a girl between 10 and 17 years old with multiple sclerosis.

This chain links TRBV28 with TRBJ2-1; perhaps TRBD1 as D (6 bases). The CDR3 runs 15 residues. Germline V lookup: CDR1 MDHEN, CDR2 SYDVKM. V lost 5 bases, J lost 4 bases, and 15 bases lay in between. This chain's CDR3 is CASSPQDRTYNEQFF. DNA for the CDR3: TGTGCCAGCAGTCCCCAGGACAGAACATACAATGAGCAGTTCTTC.

In its sample, this clonotype was seen many times. V usage is TRBV7-2 and J usage is TRBJ2-7; 7 bases map to TRBD1. This CDR3 contains 14 residues. The germline CDR1 and CDR2 sequences are SGHTA and FQGNSA. J lost 4 bases, V lost 5 bases, and 8 bases had no gene match. This chain's CDR3 is CASSQTGFVYEQYF. The CDR3 DNA reads as TGTGCCAGCAGCCAGACAGGGTTCGTTTACGAGCAGTACTTC. Together with reference TRBV7-2 and TRBJ2-7, the CDR3 gives the full variable domain: GAGVSQSPSNKVTEKGKDVELRCDPISGHTALYWYRQSLGQGLEFLIYFQGNSAPDKSGLPSDRFSAERTGGSVSTLTIQRTQQEDSAVYLCASSQTGFVYEQYFGPGTRLTVT.

The chain combines TRBV12-3 or TRBV12-4 with TRBJ2-5; 7 nucleotides match TRBD2. With 6 bases clipped from V and 4 bases from J, the junction kept 5 bases outside the gene matches. The CDR3 totals 13 residues. This CDR3 is CASSQLASETQYF. The CDR3 DNA reads TGTGCCAGCAGCCAACTAGCGTCAGAGACCCAGTACTTC.

DNA of the CDR3: TGTGCCAGCAGCCCCCCCCGGGGGTCATCCCTCTCCTACGAGCAGTACTTC. Protein: CASSPPRGSSLSYEQYF. The chain joins TRBV7-2 to TRBJ2-7; TRBD2 is a possible D gene (6 bases). The CDR3 is made up of 17 amino acids. Trimming cost V 5 bases and J 0 bases, with 20 bases left between them. In germline, CDR1 is SGHTA, CDR2 FQGNSA.